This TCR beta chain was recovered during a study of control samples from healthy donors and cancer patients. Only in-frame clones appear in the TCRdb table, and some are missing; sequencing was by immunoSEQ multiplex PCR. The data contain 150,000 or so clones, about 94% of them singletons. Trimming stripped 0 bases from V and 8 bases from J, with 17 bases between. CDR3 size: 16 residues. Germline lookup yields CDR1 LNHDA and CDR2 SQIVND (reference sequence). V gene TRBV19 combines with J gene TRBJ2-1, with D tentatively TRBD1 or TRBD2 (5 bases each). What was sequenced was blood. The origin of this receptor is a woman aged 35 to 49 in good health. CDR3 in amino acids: CASSIDPGRYMHEQFF. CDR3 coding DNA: TGTGCCAGTAGTATAGATCCGGGACGCTATATGCATGAGCAGTTCTTC.